The rows below give T cell receptor beta chains drawn from one sample of a study of T cells in Graves' hyperthyroidism and ophthalmopathy. Using its own MiXCR run on the multiplex PCR reads, TCRdb lists one record per CDR3 protein. The table records roughly 630,000 distinct CDR3 sequences, 15% to 18% of them present only once. Sequencing input: blood. Receptor source: a woman younger than 45 with Graves' hyperthyroidism. Each CDR3 is given with its conserved first and last residue. Each record gives: V gene, J gene, clone size, D gene, CDR3 DNA, CDR3 protein. D genes are given only for firm matches. Size is stated for part of the rows, as once, few or many counts, or as a class when the clone is expanded.

TRBV27	TRBJ1-1	once	TRBD1	TGTGCCAGCAGTTCCGACAGGGGTAGTTTAGTGAACACTGAAGCTTTCTTT	CASSSDRGSLVNTEAFF
TRBV5-1	TRBJ2-5	NA	NA	TGCGCCAGCAACCGAAACGACCAAGAGACCCAGTACTTC	CASNRNDQETQYF
TRBV5-1	TRBJ2-1	many	NA	TGCGCCAGCACAGGAGATTACAATGAGCAGTTCTTC	CASTGDYNEQFF
TRBV20-1	TRBJ2-1	NA	NA	TGCAGTGCCGAGCCCTCCGGGTGGGGAAATGAGCAGTTCTTC	CSAEPSGWGNEQFF
TRBV12-3/TRBV12-4	TRBJ2-2	NA	NA	TGTGCCAGCAGTTTTAGTGTCCGGGAGCTGTTTTTT	CASSFSVRELFF
TRBV6-1	TRBJ1-5	NA	NA	TGTGCCAGCAGTCCGTGGGGCAGGGGCAATCAGCCCCAGCATTTT	CASSPWGRGNQPQHF
TRBV20-1	TRBJ2-2	many	TRBD2	TGCAGTGCTAGACTAGGACTAGCGGTGATGAACACCGGGGAGCTGTTTTTT	CSARLGLAVMNTGELFF
TRBV14	TRBJ2-1	few	TRBD2	TGTGCCAGCAGCCCAGGACTAGCGGGAGTAGCGAGCTCCTACAATGAGCAGTTCTTC	CASSPGLAGVASSYNEQFF
TRBV2	TRBJ2-1	NA	NA	TGTGCCAGCAGCACAGACTACTCCCTGTACAATGAGCAGTTCTTC	CASSTDYSLYNEQFF
TRBV29-1	TRBJ1-1	NA	NA	TGCAGCGTCCTCAGGGTGTCTCACACTGAAGCTTTCTTT	CSVLRVSHTEAFF
TRBV7-2	TRBJ1-1	NA	NA	TGTGCCAGCAGCTTAGATGCCGGGTCTGAAGCTTTCTTT	CASSLDAGSEAFF
TRBV11-2	TRBJ2-1	many	TRBD2	TGTGCCAGCAGACTAGCGGGAGACGAGCAGTTCTTC	CASRLAGDEQFF
TRBV19	TRBJ2-1	few	TRBD1	TGTGCCAGTAGTATGACAGGGGGCTATGAGCAGTTCTTC	CASSMTGGYEQFF
TRBV15	TRBJ2-2	NA	NA	TGTGCCACCAGTTATCAGGGAACCGGGGAGCTGTTTTTT	CATSYQGTGELFF
TRBV2	TRBJ2-1	many	NA	TGTGCCAGCAGTCTCTCCGGACTGGACAATGAGCAGTTCTTC	CASSLSGLDNEQFF
TRBV6-1	TRBJ1-5	many	NA	TGTGCCAGCAGTGATTTAAATGCGCAGCCCCAGCATTTT	CASSDLNAQPQHF
TRBV9	TRBJ2-5	NA	TRBD2	TGTGCCAGCAGCGAGGGGACTAGCGGGAGGGGGGAGACCCAGTACTTC	CASSEGTSGRGETQYF
TRBV29-1	TRBJ2-1	NA	TRBD2	TGCAGCGTTGAACCTAGCGGGAGAGGCAATGAGCAGTTCTTC	CSVEPSGRGNEQFF
TRBV27	TRBJ1-1	many	NA	TGTGCCAGCAGTTCCGGGCGGGTCGGCACTGAAGCTTTCTTT	CASSSGRVGTEAFF
TRBV28	TRBJ2-1	NA	TRBD2	TGTGCCAGCAGTCCGGGAGGGGGGCGTGAGCAGTTCTTC	CASSPGGGREQFF
TRBV7-2	TRBJ1-2	many	NA	TGTGCCAGCAGCATGGTGGACTCACGGGGAGGCTACACCTTC	CASSMVDSRGGYTF
TRBV6-5	TRBJ1-2	NA	NA	TGTGCCAGCAGTTACCGAGACGGCGCGAAGGGCTACACCTTC	CASSYRDGAKGYTF
TRBV9	TRBJ2-7	NA	NA	TGTGCCAGCAGCGTAAACTGGCAGGGTTACGAGCAGTACTTC	CASSVNWQGYEQYF
TRBV20-1	TRBJ1-3	NA	NA	TGCAGTGCTAGGGGGGCTGGAAACACCATATATTTT	CSARGAGNTIYF
TRBV11-2	TRBJ1-1	many	NA	TGTGCCAGCAGCTCCGGGTTAAGGATGAACACTGAAGCTTTCTTT	CASSSGLRMNTEAFF
TRBV19	TRBJ2-2	once	TRBD1	TGTGCCAGTAGTATACGACAGGGTGGGATTTCGAACACCGGGGAGCTGTTTTTT	CASSIRQGGISNTGELFF
TRBV6-1	TRBJ1-1	many	NA	TGTGCCAGCAGTCCGACGCAGAACACTGAAGCTTTCTTT	CASSPTQNTEAFF
TRBV30	TRBJ2-2	many	NA	TGTGCCTGGAGTAAACAGGGAGGAACCGGGGAGCTGTTTTTT	CAWSKQGGTGELFF
TRBV27	TRBJ2-7	many	TRBD2	TGTGCCAGCAGTGCATACCCCCCCCCTAGCGGGAGGGCTAGTCACCACGAGCAGTACTTC	CASSAYPPPSGRASHHEQYF
TRBV6-1	TRBJ1-2	many	TRBD1	TGTGCCAGCAGGGACAGGGCGGGGGCCTATGGCTACACCTTC	CASRDRAGAYGYTF
TRBV6-1	TRBJ2-3	many	TRBD1	TGTGCCAGCAGTGTTACCAGGACAGGCCGCACAGATACGCAGTATTTT	CASSVTRTGRTDTQYF
TRBV2	TRBJ1-5	many	TRBD1	TGTGCCAGCAGCCAGACAGGGTCTGGCAATCAGCCCCAGCATTTT	CASSQTGSGNQPQHF
TRBV12-3/TRBV12-4	TRBJ1-3	many	NA	TGTGCCAGCAATACAAGAGGTGGTGGAAACACCATATATTTT	CASNTRGGGNTIYF
TRBV3-1	TRBJ2-1	NA	NA	TGTGCCAGCAGCCGCGACACGAGCCCTTACAATGAGCAGTTCTTC	CASSRDTSPYNEQFF
TRBV12-3/TRBV12-4	TRBJ2-1	many	NA	TGTGCCAGCAGTTTAGCGCTAATCGATGAGCAGTTCTTC	CASSLALIDEQFF
TRBV28	TRBJ1-1	many	NA	TGTGCCAGCAGTTTGACCCCCGGGACGGGCCCGGGAGCTTTCTTT	CASSLTPGTGPGAFF
TRBV4-2	TRBJ2-1	NA	NA	TGTGCCAGCAGCATAAGCACCGAGGGGGACTACAATGAGCAGTTCTTC	CASSISTEGDYNEQFF
TRBV6-2/TRBV6-3	TRBJ1-2	NA	NA	TGTGCCAGCAGTCAGGCTAACTATGGCTACACCTTC	CASSQANYGYTF
TRBV27	TRBJ1-2	many	NA	TGTGCCAGCAGTTTATCGGCCCCCCTCCCAGGGCTGGATGGCTACACCTTC	CASSLSAPLPGLDGYTF
TRBV2	TRBJ1-1	many	TRBD1	TGTGCCAGCAGTGAAACAGGGGCTGTCCCTGAAGCTTTCTTT	CASSETGAVPEAFF
TRBV27	TRBJ2-1	few	TRBD1	TGTGCCAGCAGTCTAACCCCAGGGGGCGATGAGCAGTTCTTC	CASSLTPGGDEQFF
TRBV28	TRBJ1-4	many	NA	TGTGCCAGCAGTTTTCGACATTCAACTAATGAAAAACTGTTTTTT	CASSFRHSTNEKLFF
TRBV19	TRBJ2-1	few	TRBD2	TGTGCCAGTAGCCACTCACTAGCGGGAGAAGGGTATGAGCAGTTCTTC	CASSHSLAGEGYEQFF
TRBV20-1	TRBJ2-1	many	TRBD2	TGCAGTGCTCCCGGGGGGATGGGCTCCTACAATGAGCAGTTCTTC	CSAPGGMGSYNEQFF
TRBV7-9	TRBJ1-5	few	TRBD1	TGTGCCAGCAGCCTACAGGGGGCCGATCAGCCCCAGCATTTT	CASSLQGADQPQHF
TRBV7-2	TRBJ1-2	NA	NA	TGTGCCAGCAGCTCCCTTGGGGTTGGCTACACCTTC	CASSSLGVGYTF
TRBV7-3	TRBJ1-6	many	NA	TGTGCCAGCAGCTTAACGCCTCAGGGAAATAATTCACCCCTCCACTTT	CASSLTPQGNNSPLHF
TRBV24-1	TRBJ2-2	NA	TRBD2	TGTGCCACCAGTGATTTCTCCCCTAGCGGGAGACGCACCGGGGAGCTGTTTTTT	CATSDFSPSGRRTGELFF
TRBV28	TRBJ1-4	many	NA	TGTGCCAGCGGGGACTCTGGGGAAAAACTGTTTTTT	CASGDSGEKLFF
TRBV20-1	TRBJ2-1	many	TRBD2	TGCAGTGCCCCGACACGGACTAGCGGGTACAATGAGCAGTTCTTC	CSAPTRTSGYNEQFF
TRBV6-1	TRBJ2-1	few	TRBD2	TGTGCCACCGTGGGGACTATAACCTACAATGAGCAGTTCTTC	CATVGTITYNEQFF
TRBV29-1	TRBJ2-7	many	NA	TGCAGCGTTGAATTTTTCAACAGCTACGAGCAGTACTTC	CSVEFFNSYEQYF
TRBV12-3/TRBV12-4	TRBJ2-7	NA	TRBD2	TGTGCCAGCAGTTTACGTTCGGGACTAGCAGTCTACGAGCAGTACTTC	CASSLRSGLAVYEQYF